Below, one T cell receptor beta chain is given with its context. What it binds is not known. Measured with immunoSEQ multiplex PCR; TCRdb has only the in-frame clones, and not every one. The sample lists about 22,000 clones; 85% to 90% were seen once. Time point here: pre-treatment baseline. Sampling occurred pretreatment (T0) and at week 3 (W3), after cycle one of checkpoint blockade. The entry originates in a study of blood T cell dynamics during melanoma immunotherapy. For the study at large: Metastatic melanoma patients received first-line pembrolizumab or nivolumab plus ipilimumab. The study, taken as a whole, reports: Disease-control patients' PBMC repertoires became either more clonal or more diverse at W3.

The V and J ends lost 2 bases and 0 bases, in that order; junction bases with no gene match: 8. The CDR3 consists of 20 residues. Looked up from germline, CDR1 is SGHRS and CDR2 is YFSETQ. The sample consisted of blood, taken from a patient treated with checkpoint blockade. This clonotype originated in a human donor with melanoma. The genes are TRBV5-1 and TRBJ2-1, with 16 positions matching TRBD2. The CDR3 coding sequence is TGCGCCAGCAGCTTAGGGATTGGGACTAGCGGGAGGGGCTCCTACAATGAGCAGTTCTTC. This gives the protein CASSLGIGTSGRGSYNEQFF. Drawing the rest from reference TRBV5-1 and TRBJ2-1, the complete variable domain is KAGVTQTPRYLIKTRGQQVTLSCSPISGHRSVSWYQQTPGQGLQFLFEYFSETQRNKGNFPGRFSGRQFSNSRSEMNVSTLELGDSALYLCASSLGIGTSGRGSYNEQFFGPGTRLTVL.